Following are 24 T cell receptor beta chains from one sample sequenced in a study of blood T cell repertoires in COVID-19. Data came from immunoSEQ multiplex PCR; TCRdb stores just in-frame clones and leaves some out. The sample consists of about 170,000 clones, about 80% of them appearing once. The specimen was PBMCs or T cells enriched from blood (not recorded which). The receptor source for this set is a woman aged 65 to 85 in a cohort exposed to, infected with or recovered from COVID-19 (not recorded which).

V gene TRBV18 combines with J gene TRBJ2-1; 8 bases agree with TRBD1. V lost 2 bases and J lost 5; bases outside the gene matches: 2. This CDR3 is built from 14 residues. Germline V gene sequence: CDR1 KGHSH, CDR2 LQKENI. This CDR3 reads CASSPSTGDNEQFF. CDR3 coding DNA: TGTGCCAGCTCACCATCGACAGGGGACAATGAGCAGTTCTTC.

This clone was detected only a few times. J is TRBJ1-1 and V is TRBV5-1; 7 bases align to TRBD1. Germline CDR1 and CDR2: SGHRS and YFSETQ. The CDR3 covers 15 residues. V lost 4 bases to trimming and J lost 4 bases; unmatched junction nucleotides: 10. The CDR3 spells CASSGETGLGTEAFF. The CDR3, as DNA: TGCGCCAGCAGCGGGGAGACAGGGTTAGGCACTGAAGCTTTCTTT.

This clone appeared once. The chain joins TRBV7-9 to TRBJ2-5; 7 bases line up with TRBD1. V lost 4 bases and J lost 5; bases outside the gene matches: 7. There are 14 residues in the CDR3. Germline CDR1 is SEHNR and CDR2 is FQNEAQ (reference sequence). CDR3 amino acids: CASSSTGSAETQYF. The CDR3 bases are TGTGCCAGCAGCTCGACAGGGTCCGCGGAGACCCAGTACTTC.

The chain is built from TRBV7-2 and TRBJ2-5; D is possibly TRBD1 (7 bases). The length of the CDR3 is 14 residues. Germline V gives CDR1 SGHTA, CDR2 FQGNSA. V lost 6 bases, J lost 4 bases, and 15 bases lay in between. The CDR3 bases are TGTGCCAGCAGTCCTCAGGGGGGCGGAGAGACCCAGTACTTC. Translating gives CASSPQGGGETQYF.

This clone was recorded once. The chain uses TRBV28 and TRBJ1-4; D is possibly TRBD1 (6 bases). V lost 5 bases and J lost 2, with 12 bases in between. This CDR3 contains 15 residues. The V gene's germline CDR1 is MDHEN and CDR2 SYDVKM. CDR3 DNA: TGTGCCAGCAGTAGCTCGGGGGGCACTAATGAAAAACTGTTTTTT. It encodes CASSSSGGTNEKLFF. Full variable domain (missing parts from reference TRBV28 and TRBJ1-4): DVKVTQSSRYLVKRTGEKVFLECVQDMDHENMFWYRQDPGLGLRLIYFSYDVKMKEKGDIPEGYSVSREKKERFSLILESASTNQTSMYLCASSSSGGTNEKLFFGSGTQLSVL.

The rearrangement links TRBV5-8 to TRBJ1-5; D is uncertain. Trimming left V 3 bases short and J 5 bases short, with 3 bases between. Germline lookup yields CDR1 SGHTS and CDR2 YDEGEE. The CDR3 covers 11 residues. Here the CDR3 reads CASSSYQPQHF. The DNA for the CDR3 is TGTGCCAGCAGCTCATATCAGCCCCAGCATTTT.

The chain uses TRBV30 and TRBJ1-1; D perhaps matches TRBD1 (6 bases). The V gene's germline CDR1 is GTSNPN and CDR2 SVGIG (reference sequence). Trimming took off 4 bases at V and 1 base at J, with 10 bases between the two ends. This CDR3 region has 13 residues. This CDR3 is CAWNRGGNTEAFF. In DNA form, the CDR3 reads TGTGCCTGGAATAGGGGGGGGAACACTGAAGCTTTCTTT. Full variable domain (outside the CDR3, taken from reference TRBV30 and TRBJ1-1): SQTIHQWPATLVQPVGSPLSLECTVEGTSNPNLYWYRQAAGRGLQLLFYSVGIGQISSEVPQNLSASRPQDRQFILSSKKLLLSDSGFYLCAWNRGGNTEAFFGQGTRLTVV.

CDR3 sequence: CASSPRQGRAGELFF. CDR3 bases: TGTGCCAGCAGTCCTCGACAGGGTCGGGCCGGGGAGCTGTTTTTT. The chain combines TRBV11-3 with TRBJ2-2; 7 bases match TRBD1. The CDR3 runs 15 residues. V lost 6 bases and J lost 6; bases outside the gene matches: 10. Per germline, CDR1 SGHNT and CDR2 YENEEA. Looking up the rest from reference TRBV11-3 and TRBJ2-2 gives the full variable domain: EAGVVQSPRYKIIEKKQPVAFWCNPISGHNTLYWYLQNLGQGPELLIRYENEEAVDDSQLPKDRFSAERLKGVDSTLKIQPAELGDSAVYLCASSPRQGRAGELFFGEGSRLTVL.

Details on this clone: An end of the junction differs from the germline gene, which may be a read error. Written as DNA, the CDR3 is TGTGCTAGCAGCCCGACCGGGATCGCGAACACCGGGGAGCTGTTTTTT. Protein product: CASSPTGIANTGELFF. The rearrangement links TRBV7-7 to TRBJ2-2; tentative D call: TRBD2 (5 bases). This CDR3 spans 16 amino acids. Germline CDR1 is SSHAT and CDR2 is FNYEAQ (reference sequence).

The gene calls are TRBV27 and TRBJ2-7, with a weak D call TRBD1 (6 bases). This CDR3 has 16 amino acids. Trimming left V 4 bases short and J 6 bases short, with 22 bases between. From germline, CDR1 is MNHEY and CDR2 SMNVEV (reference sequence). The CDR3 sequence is CASSYIGLVGQIEQYF. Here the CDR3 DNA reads TGTGCCAGCAGTTACATTGGACTGGTCGGACAGATCGAGCAGTACTTC.

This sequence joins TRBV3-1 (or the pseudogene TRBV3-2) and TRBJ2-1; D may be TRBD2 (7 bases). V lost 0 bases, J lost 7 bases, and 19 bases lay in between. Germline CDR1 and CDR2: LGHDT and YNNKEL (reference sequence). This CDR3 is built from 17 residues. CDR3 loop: CASSQDWAGALRNEQFF. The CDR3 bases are TGTGCCAGCAGCCAAGATTGGGCGGGGGCCCTGCGGAATGAGCAGTTCTTC.

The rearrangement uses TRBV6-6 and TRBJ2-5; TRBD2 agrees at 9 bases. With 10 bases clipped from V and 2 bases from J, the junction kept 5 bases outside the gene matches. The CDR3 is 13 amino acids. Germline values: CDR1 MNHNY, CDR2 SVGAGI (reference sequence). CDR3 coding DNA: TGTGCCACCCGACTAGCGGCTCAAGAGACCCAGTACTTC. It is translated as CATRLAAQETQYF.

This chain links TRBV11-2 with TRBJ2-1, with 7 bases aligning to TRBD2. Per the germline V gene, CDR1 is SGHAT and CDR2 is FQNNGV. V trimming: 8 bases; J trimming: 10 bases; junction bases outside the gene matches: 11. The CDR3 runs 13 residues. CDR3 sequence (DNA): TGTGCCAGCTCCCGGGAGGTTAGGGTCGAGCAGTTCTTC. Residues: CASSREVRVEQFF.

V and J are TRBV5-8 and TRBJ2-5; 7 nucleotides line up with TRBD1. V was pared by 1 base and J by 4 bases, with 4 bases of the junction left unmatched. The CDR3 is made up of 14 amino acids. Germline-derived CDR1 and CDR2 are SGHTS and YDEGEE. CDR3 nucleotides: TGTGCCAGCAGCTTGAAGAGGGGGCTAGAGACCCAGTACTTC. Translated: CASSLKRGLETQYF.

The CDR3 DNA reads as TGTGCCAGCAGCCCCCGACTCGATTACGAGCAGTACTTC. This sequence encodes CASSPRLDYEQYF. The chain links TRBV3-1 (or the pseudogene TRBV3-2) to TRBJ2-7; D not certain. V lost 4 bases and J 4 bases, leaving 11 bases between the germline ends. Germline lookup yields CDR1 LGHDT and CDR2 YNNKEL (reference sequence). This CDR3 comprises 13 residues.

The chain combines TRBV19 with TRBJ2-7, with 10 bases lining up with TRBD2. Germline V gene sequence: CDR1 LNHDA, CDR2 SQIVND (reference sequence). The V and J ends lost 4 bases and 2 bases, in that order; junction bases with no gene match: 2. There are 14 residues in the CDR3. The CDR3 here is CASSTSGGTYEQYF. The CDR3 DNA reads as TGTGCCAGTAGTACTAGCGGGGGAACCTACGAGCAGTACTTC.

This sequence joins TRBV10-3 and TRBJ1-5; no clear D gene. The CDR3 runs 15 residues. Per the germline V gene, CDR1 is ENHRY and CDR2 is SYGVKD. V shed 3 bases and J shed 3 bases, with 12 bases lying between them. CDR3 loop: CAISDIPGLNQPQHF. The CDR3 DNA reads TGTGCCATCAGTGATATTCCGGGTCTCAATCAGCCCCAGCATTTT.

The CDR3 here is CASSEVGGVDTQYF. The CDR3 DNA reads TGTGCCAGCAGTGAAGTGGGGGGAGTGGATACGCAGTATTTT. This chain joins TRBV2 and TRBJ2-3, with TRBD2 as a possible D gene (6 bases). Per germline, CDR1 SNHLY and CDR2 FYNNEI. The CDR3 sequence is 14 residues long. Trimming pared 1 base from V and 6 bases from J, leaving 11 bases between.

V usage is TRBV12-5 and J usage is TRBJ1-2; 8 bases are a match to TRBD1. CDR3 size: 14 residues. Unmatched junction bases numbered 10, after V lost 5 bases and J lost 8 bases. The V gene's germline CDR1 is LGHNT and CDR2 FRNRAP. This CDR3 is CASGAGTGLWGYTF. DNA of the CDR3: TGTGCTAGTGGTGCCGGGACAGGTCTGTGGGGCTACACCTTC. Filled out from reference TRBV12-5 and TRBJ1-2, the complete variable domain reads DARVTQTPRHKVTEMGQEVTMRCQPILGHNTVFWYRQTMMQGLELLAYFRNRAPLDDSGMPKDRFSAEMPDATLATLKIQPSEPRDSAVYFCASGAGTGLWGYTFGSGTRLTVV.

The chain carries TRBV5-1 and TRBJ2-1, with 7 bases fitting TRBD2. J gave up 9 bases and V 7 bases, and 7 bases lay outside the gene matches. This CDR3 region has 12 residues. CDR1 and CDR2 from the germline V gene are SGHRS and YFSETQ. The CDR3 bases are TGCGCCAGCTTGGAACCGGGAGGTGAGCAGTTCTTC. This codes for CASLEPGGEQFF.

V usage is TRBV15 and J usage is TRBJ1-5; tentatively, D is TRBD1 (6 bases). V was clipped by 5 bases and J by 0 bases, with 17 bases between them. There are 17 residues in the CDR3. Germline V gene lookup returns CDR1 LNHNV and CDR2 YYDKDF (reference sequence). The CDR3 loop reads CATSLGRGVYSNQPQHF. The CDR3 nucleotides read TGTGCCACCAGCTTGGGCAGGGGAGTCTATAGCAATCAGCCCCAGCATTTT.

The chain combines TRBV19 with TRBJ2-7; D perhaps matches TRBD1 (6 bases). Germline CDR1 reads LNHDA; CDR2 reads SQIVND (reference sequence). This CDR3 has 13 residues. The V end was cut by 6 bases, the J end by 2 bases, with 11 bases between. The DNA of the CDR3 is TGTGCCAGTAGCCTGGGGGACACCTACGAGCAGTACTTC. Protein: CASSLGDTYEQYF.

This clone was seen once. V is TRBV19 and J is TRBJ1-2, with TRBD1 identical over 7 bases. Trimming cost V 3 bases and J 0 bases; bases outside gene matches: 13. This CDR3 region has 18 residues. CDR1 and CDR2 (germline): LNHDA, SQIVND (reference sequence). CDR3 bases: TGTGCCAGTAGTATCCTCTACCGGGACAGAAACGCTAACTATGGCTACACCTTC. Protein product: CASSILYRDRNANYGYTF.

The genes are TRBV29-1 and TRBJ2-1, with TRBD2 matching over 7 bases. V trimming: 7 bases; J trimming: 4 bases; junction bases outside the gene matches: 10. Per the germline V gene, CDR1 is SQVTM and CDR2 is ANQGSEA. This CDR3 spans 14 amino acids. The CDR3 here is CSASTLAAYNEQFF. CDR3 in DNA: TGCAGCGCCTCAACCCTAGCGGCTTACAATGAGCAGTTCTTC.